This TCR beta chain derives from a study of CD4 T cells in relation to SARS-CoV-2 and coronaviruses. Across the whole study: The negative reference was HIV-1 Nef peptide pool or peptide-free culture. The restricting HLA molecule for shared crossreactive spike epitopes was mapped.

Before the COVID-19 pandemic, during about 2011-2019, CD4+ T cells were taken from unexposed donors. CD4+ T cells were isolated from the cells after less than 13 days of culture. The data were produced by immunoSEQ multiplex PCR, yet TCRdb's version contains in-frame clones alone and is incomplete. The data hold about 18,000 clones, with 65% to 75% observed a single time. As for this clone: The antigen is not known.

CDR3 length: 16 residues. In germline, CDR1 is MNHEY, CDR2 SVGAGI. Trimming removed 4 bases at V and 2 bases at J, with 17 bases between. The V call is TRBV6-5, the J call TRBJ1-1; D gene ambiguous. The clonotype comes from a human donor in good health. Sequencing used CD4+ T cells from PBMCs, cultured in vitro. CDR3 sequence reads: CASSSTPGEVNTEAFF. In nucleotides, the CDR3 is TGTGCCAGCAGTTCTACCCCAGGAGAGGTTAACACTGAAGCTTTCTTT.